Listed below are T cell receptor beta chains from one sample, sequenced in a study of T cell repertoires in cytomegalovirus infection. Each CDR3 protein is one row after TCRdb ran MiXCR on the reads. The top ten hold about 45% of the sample, which has some 240,000 distinct CDR3 sequences, 15% to 20% seen once. The sequencing input was CD8+ T cells from PBMCs. The receptors here all came from a human donor in good health (CMV status not recorded). Some clones in this sample may be carry-over from other donors' samples. The CDR3 runs from the conserved cysteine through the conserved F or W. The D gene is left open where the match is weak. Clone size is not always given. Where it is, it says once, few, many or a class for expanded clones.

TRBD1 | TRBJ1-1 | TRBV5-6 | many | TGTGCCAGCAGCTTGGGGATAATCAGGGGGCAAGGAGGAAACACTGAAGCTTTCTTT | CASSLGIIRGQGGNTEAFF
TRBD2 | TRBJ2-1 | TRBV27 | few | TGTGCCAGCAGAGCTAGCGGAAGAAGCTCCTACAATGAGCAGTTCTTC | CASRASGRSSYNEQFF
. | TRBJ2-1 | TRBV7-2 | many | TGTGCCAGCAGCTACACTGGGGCCTCGGATGAGCAGTTCTTC | CASSYTGASDEQFF
TRBD2 | TRBJ2-2 | TRBV10-3 | . | TGTGCCATCAGTGTAGCGGGGGCGGTCACCGGGGAGCTGTTTTTT | CAISVAGAVTGELFF
TRBD1 | TRBJ2-7 | TRBV7-6 | few | TGTGCCAGCAGCCGAACACCCGGGCGGCAGGGTCAGGGGGCTCTTAGCTCCTACGAGCAGTACTTC | CASSRTPGRQGQGALSSYEQYF
TRBD2 | TRBJ2-5 | TRBV11-2 | many | TGTGCCAGCAGCTTAGCTAGCCTAGCGGAAGAGACCCAGTACTTC | CASSLASLAEETQYF
. | TRBJ1-1 | TRBV28 | . | TGTGCCAGCAGTTTATACAGGGAGGCTTTCTTT | CASSLYREAFF
TRBD1 | TRBJ1-2 | TRBV7-9 | few | TGTGCCAGCAGTTCGACAGGGCCAAATGGCTACACCTTC | CASSSTGPNGYTF
. | TRBJ2-2 | TRBV6-2/TRBV6-3 | few | TGTGCCAGCAGACTTTTGGCGGGTTGGGACACCGGGGAGCTGTTTTTT | CASRLLAGWDTGELFF
. | TRBJ1-4 | TRBV12-3/TRBV12-4 | many | TGTGCCAGCAGCAGCTTTTGGGGGAAGGCAACTAATGAAAAACTGTTTTTT | CASSSFWGKATNEKLFF
TRBD1 | TRBJ1-2 | TRBV24-1 | few | TGTGCCACCAGTGCCGGGACAGGGGATGGCTACACCTTC | CATSAGTGDGYTF
. | TRBJ2-1 | TRBV15 | . | TGTGCCACCAGCAGCCCCCCGGACATGACCTACAATGAGCAGTTCTTC | CATSSPPDMTYNEQFF
. | TRBJ1-2 | TRBV28 | few | TGTGCCAGCAAATTGGAGGGATTCGAGCCCAACTATGGCTACACCTTC | CASKLEGFEPNYGYTF
. | TRBJ1-1 | TRBV5-5 | few | TGTGCCAGCAGCTTGGTGCCGGGATCGATGAACACTGAAGCTTTCTTT | CASSLVPGSMNTEAFF
. | TRBJ1-2 | TRBV6-5 | many | TGTGCCAGCAGTTACGGGCAGGGCGTTGGCTACACCTTC | CASSYGQGVGYTF
. | TRBJ2-3 | TRBV10-3 | . | TGTGCCATCACCTCGGGACTGGGCACAGATACGCAGTATTTT | CAITSGLGTDTQYF
. | TRBJ1-1 | TRBV4-1 | . | TGCGCCAGCAGCAGCGGACAGATGAACACTGAAGCTTTCTTT | CASSSGQMNTEAFF
. | TRBJ1-4 | TRBV5-1 | few | TGCGCCAGCAGCCCACAGCCCCGGGAGCAAAAACTGTTTTTT | CASSPQPREQKLFF
. | TRBJ2-1 | TRBV29-1 | . | TGCAGCGTTGAGCACAGGGTTTATGAGCAGTTCTTC | CSVEHRVYEQFF
TRBD1 | TRBJ2-3 | TRBV28 | . | TGTGCCAGCAGCACACTTCTCCCAGACAGGGGTTATACAGATACGCAGTATTTT | CASSTLLPDRGYTDTQYF
. | TRBJ1-1 | TRBV6-2/TRBV6-3 | . | TGTGCCAGCAGTTACCCCACTTGGAGTAGGGAGAACACTGAAGCTTTCTTT | CASSYPTWSRENTEAFF
. | TRBJ1-6 | TRBV7-6 | . | TGTGCCAGCAGCTTGCGTCGCATCGGGTCATACGATAATTCACCCCTCCACTTT | CASSLRRIGSYDNSPLHF
TRBD2 | TRBJ2-2 | TRBV27 | few | TGTGCCAGCGGTGTTAGCGGGGGGGGCCCTACTACCGGGGAGCTGTTTTTT | CASGVSGGGPTTGELFF
TRBD1 | TRBJ2-3 | TRBV12-3/TRBV12-4 | many | TGTGCCAGCAGTTTAGGACATGACAGGGCAGATACGCAGTATTTT | CASSLGHDRADTQYF
. | TRBJ2-7 | TRBV4-1 | few | TGCGCCAGCAGCCAAGGACAGGCCGACGAGCAGTACTTC | CASSQGQADEQYF
. | TRBJ1-6 | TRBV5-1 | many | TGCGCCAGCAGTCAGGGATCCTATAATTCACCCCTCCACTTT | CASSQGSYNSPLHF
TRBD2 | TRBJ2-1 | TRBV20-1 | . | TGCAGTGCTAGAGATGGGACTAGCGGCTACAATGAGCAGTTCTTC | CSARDGTSGYNEQFF
. | TRBJ2-2 | TRBV7-6 | many | TGTGCCAGCAACTTCGGATTCACCGGGGAGCTGTTTTTT | CASNFGFTGELFF
. | TRBJ2-3 | TRBV7-8 | many | TGTGCCAGCCGAGGCTTGAGCGATTACCAGTGGGGTTGGGGCCCAGATACGCAGTATTTT | CASRGLSDYQWGWGPDTQYF
TRBD2 | TRBJ2-3 | TRBV18 | few | TGTGCCAGCTCACCCGGCGAGGGACTAGAGGATACGCAGTATTTT | CASSPGEGLEDTQYF
. | TRBJ2-1 | TRBV4-1 | few | TGCGCCAGCAGCCCCGAGGGGAAAGAGCCTTACTACAATGAGCAGTTCTTC | CASSPEGKEPYYNEQFF
. | TRBJ2-1 | TRBV7-9 | many | TGTGCCAGCAGACCCCAAGACGGGGGGCAACCCTACAATGAGCAGTTCTTC | CASRPQDGGQPYNEQFF
. | TRBJ1-1 | TRBV4-3 | . | TGCGCCAGCAGCCAAGATTGGGGTGCCGCTGAAGCTTTCTTT | CASSQDWGAAEAFF
TRBD2 | TRBJ2-1 | TRBV7-8 | many | TGTGCCAGCAGCCACCCTAGCGGGGGGGCCATTTACAATGAGCAGTTCTTC | CASSHPSGGAIYNEQFF
TRBD1 | TRBJ1-1 | TRBV6-2/TRBV6-3 | many | TGTGCCAGCAGTCGTCAGACAGGGCCTCCGACCTGGTCCGACACTGAAGCTTTCTTT | CASSRQTGPPTWSDTEAFF
TRBD2 | TRBJ2-2 | TRBV20-1 | . | TGCAGTGCTTCTCTAGCGGGGGGCTCCGCGAACACCGGGGAGCTGTTTTTT | CSASLAGGSANTGELFF
TRBD2 | TRBJ2-1 | TRBV14 | many | TGTGCCAGCAGCCAAGGCGGGGGAGGTCCATACAATGAGCAGTTCTTC | CASSQGGGGPYNEQFF
TRBD2 | TRBJ2-7 | TRBV7-2 | many | TGTGCCAGCAGCCCGGGGGGGACGCGGTTAGACGAGCAGTACTTC | CASSPGGTRLDEQYF
. | TRBJ2-6 | TRBV13 | few | TGTGCCAGCAGCTTCAGCTCTGGGGCCAACGTCCTGACTTTC | CASSFSSGANVLTF
. | TRBJ2-2 | TRBV7-6 | . | TGTGCCAGCAGCTTTTCTCAGGGCGGCACCGGGGAGCTGTTTTTT | CASSFSQGGTGELFF